The 22 T cell receptor beta chains in this list originate from one sample, sequenced in a study of blood T cell repertoires in COVID-19. Clones were read by immunoSEQ multiplex PCR, and TCRdb kept only the in-frame ones, dropping some. The table lists around 230,000 clones, roughly nine tenths of them singletons. The specimen was peripheral blood. The receptors here all came from a man aged 55 to 69 who had recovered from COVID-19.

The chain couples TRBV7-8 to TRBJ2-7; D is perhaps TRBD2 (5 bases). The V gene's germline CDR1 is SGHVS and CDR2 FQNEAQ. The V gene lost 1 base and the J gene lost 4 bases, with 11 bases spanning the gap. The length of the CDR3 is 14 residues. This chain's CDR3 is CASSLDIGGYEQYV. In DNA, the CDR3 is TGTGCCAGCAGCTTAGACATAGGAGGTTACGAGCAGTACGTC.

The J gene is TRBJ2-3, the V gene TRBV11-1, with 9 bases matching TRBD1. J lost 4 bases, V lost 1 base, and 3 bases had no gene match. CDR1 SGHAT and CDR2 FQDESV come from the germline V gene (reference sequence). The CDR3 sequence is 15 residues long. The CDR3 here is CASSLDTGGADTQYF. The DNA for the CDR3 is TGTGCCAGCAGCTTAGATACAGGGGGCGCAGATACGCAGTATTTT.

This rearrangement joins TRBV6-5 to TRBJ1-3; TRBD1 matches at 7 bases. V shed 5 bases, J shed 7 bases, and the junction held 8 bases outside the gene matches. This CDR3 is 14 amino acids long. Germline CDR1 is MNHEY and CDR2 is SVGAGI. The chain's CDR3 is CASSTLQGRNTIYF. The CDR3, as DNA: TGTGCCAGCAGTACCCTACAGGGGCGGAACACCATATATTTT.

V and J are TRBV29-1 and TRBJ1-1, with D tentatively TRBD1 (5 bases). V was cut by 3 bases and J by 5 bases, with 7 bases left in between. In germline, CDR1 is SQVTM, CDR2 ANQGSEA. The CDR3 sequence is 11 residues long. The CDR3 DNA is TGCAGCGTTGATTCAGGGACTGAAGCTTTCTTT. Its translation: CSVDSGTEAFF. The variable domain in full, completed from reference TRBV29-1 and TRBJ1-1, reads SAVISQKPSRDICQRGTSLTIQCQVDSQVTMMFWYRQQPGQSLTLIATANQGSEATYESGFVIDKFPISRPNLTFSTLTVSNMSPEDSSIYLCSVDSGTEAFFGQGTRLTVV.

V usage is TRBV4-1 and J usage is TRBJ2-1; D is unclear. Germline V lookup: CDR1 MGHRA, CDR2 YSYEKL. This CDR3 has 15 amino acids. Trimming took off 0 bases at V and 10 bases at J, with 16 bases between the two ends. This CDR3 reads CASSQEVRSAVEQFF. The CDR3, as DNA: TGCGCCAGCAGCCAAGAAGTTCGGTCCGCGGTAGAGCAGTTCTTC.

This chain links TRBV7-9 with TRBJ2-5; TRBD2 aligns across 9 bases. The trim removed 5 bases at V and 4 bases at J, leaving 5 bases unmatched. The CDR3 has 14 amino acids. Germline V gene lookup returns CDR1 SEHNR and CDR2 FQNEAQ (reference sequence). CDR3 sequence: CASSLGLAGETQYF. The CDR3 region has the DNA TGTGCCAGCAGCCTGGGACTAGCAGGAGAGACCCAGTACTTC.

With respect to this clone: Different DNA sequences within this sample yield the same CDR3. The J gene is TRBJ2-1, the V gene TRBV28; TRBD2 aligns across 8 bases. CDR1 and CDR2 (germline): MDHEN, SYDVKM. The length of the CDR3 is 15 residues. Germline trimming cut 6 bases from V and 0 bases from J; bases unmatched to any gene: 4. The CDR3 DNA is TGTGCCAGCAGCCGCGGGGGGAGCTCCTACAATGAGCAGTTCTTC. Encoded protein: CASSRGGSSYNEQFF.

This clone appeared a single time. The chain carries TRBV9 and TRBJ2-5, with 10 bases matching TRBD1. Losses at the gene ends were 0 bases for V and 0 bases for J; bases not matched to a gene: 2. Germline CDR1 and CDR2: SGDLS and YYNGEE. The CDR3 is made up of 16 amino acids. CDR3 sequence: CASSVGQGANQETQYF. In nucleotides, the CDR3 is TGTGCCAGCAGCGTAGGACAGGGGGCTAACCAAGAGACCCAGTACTTC. Using reference TRBV9 and TRBJ2-5 for the parts outside the CDR3, the full variable domain is DSGVTQTPKHLITATGQRVTLRCSPRSGDLSVYWYQQSLDQGLQFLIQYYNGEERAKGNILERFSAQQFPDLHSELNLSSLELGDSALYFCASSVGQGANQETQYFGPGTRLLVL.

The chain combines TRBV12-5 with TRBJ1-1, with 8 bases identical to TRBD1. Germline lookup yields CDR1 LGHNT and CDR2 FRNRAP. V was clipped by 2 bases and J by 4 bases; unmatched bases: 6. This CDR3 contains 15 residues. The CDR3 DNA follows: TGTGCTAGTGGTTTGTTCAGGGGGCAAGTCACTGAAGCTTTCTTT. This sequence encodes CASGLFRGQVTEAFF.

V is TRBV19 and J is TRBJ1-3, with TRBD1 as a possible D gene (6 bases). The V end lost 6 bases, the J end lost 0 bases, and 12 bases lay between the germline ends. Looked up from germline, CDR1 is LNHDA and CDR2 is SQIVND (reference sequence). The CDR3 has 15 residues. CDR3 loop: CASSRTGISGNTIYF. In DNA form, the CDR3 reads TGTGCCAGTAGCCGAACAGGGATCTCTGGAAACACCATATATTTT.

This chain connects TRBV4-2 to TRBJ2-1, with 11 positions matching TRBD2. The germline gives CDR1 LGHNA, CDR2 YNFKEQ. The V segment lost 2 bases and the J segment 8 bases; nucleotides outside the gene matches: 5. The CDR3 has 15 amino acids. The CDR3 DNA follows: TGTGCCAGCAGCCAATTAGCGGGGGGGCCGGATGAGCAGTTCTTC. This encodes CASSQLAGGPDEQFF.

The chain carries TRBV10-1 and TRBJ2-7, with a tentative D call TRBD1 (6 bases). This CDR3 spans 14 amino acids. CDR1 WNHNN and CDR2 SYGVQD come from the germline V gene (reference sequence). Trimming shortened V by 6 bases and J by 5 bases, and 17 bases separated the two germline ends. DNA of the CDR3: TGCGCCAGCAGGGGGGCAGGGGTGGTTAACGAGCAGTACTTC. Encoded protein: CASRGAGVVNEQYF.

For this clone: One end of the junction varies from germline; a read error may be responsible. The J gene is TRBJ1-1, the V gene TRBV5-8; D call uncertain. Germline values: CDR1 SGHTS, CDR2 YDEGEE. The CDR3 sequence is 10 residues long. CDR3 amino acids: CASSLIQPLF. DNA of the CDR3: TGTGCCAGCAGCTTGATACAGCCCCTCTTT. The full variable domain, completed using reference TRBV5-8 and TRBJ1-1, is EAGVTQSPTHLIKTRGQQATLRCSPISGHTSVYWYQQALGLGLQFLLWYDEGEERNRGNFPPRFSGRQFPNYSSELNVNALELEDSALYLCASSLIQPLFGQGTRLTVV.

The chain uses TRBV9 and TRBJ2-3; the match to TRBD1 covers 7 bases. The CDR3 is 15 residues long. V trimming: 4 bases; J trimming: 3 bases; junction bases outside the gene matches: 8. CDR1 SGDLS and CDR2 YYNGEE come from the germline V gene. The CDR3 bases are TGTGCCAGCAGCCTAACAGGGGTCCCAACAGATACGCAGTATTTT. Amino acid sequence: CASSLTGVPTDTQYF.

The rearrangement links TRBV28 to TRBJ2-1, with 13 bases matching TRBD2. The germline V gene encodes CDR1 MDHEN and CDR2 SYDVKM. The CDR3 is made up of 16 amino acids. The V gene end was trimmed by 5 bases and the J gene end by 3 bases; junction bases not matched to a gene: 4. The CDR3 sequence: CASSILAGGFYNEQFF. The CDR3 DNA is TGTGCCAGCAGTATACTAGCGGGGGGGTTCTACAATGAGCAGTTCTTC.

The rearrangement uses TRBV19 and TRBJ1-1; no reliable D call. The CDR3 covers 14 residues. Germline V CDR1 and CDR2: LNHDA, SQIVND (reference sequence). The ends were cut back, 1 base at V and 0 bases at J, with 6 bases in the middle. CDR3 in DNA: TGTGCCAGTAGTATAGGAGCTTTGAACACTGAAGCTTTCTTT. Translation: CASSIGALNTEAFF.

This clone came up once. The chain is built from TRBV2 and TRBJ2-7, with D tentatively TRBD2 (5 bases). From germline, CDR1 is SNHLY and CDR2 FYNNEI. Trimming removed 5 bases at V and 7 bases at J, with 18 bases between. This CDR3 is 14 amino acids long. DNA of the CDR3: TGTGCCAGCAGTCAAGAAAAGGGTCGGGGTGAGCAGTACTTC. This sequence encodes CASSQEKGRGEQYF.

CDR3 in amino acids: CASSLEGADTQYF. The DNA of the CDR3 is TGTGCCAGCAGCTTGGAGGGGGCAGATACGCAGTATTTT. This chain connects TRBV5-5 to TRBJ2-3, with D possibly TRBD1 on 6 matching bases. Germline V gives CDR1 SGHKS, CDR2 YYEKEE (reference sequence). CDR3 length: 13 residues. Trimming shortened V by 0 bases and J by 4 bases, and 6 bases separated the two germline ends.

This clone was found once. The V and J genes are TRBV18 and TRBJ2-5; D call uncertain. V lost 6 bases and J lost 2, with 19 bases in between. CDR3 length: 16 residues. Germline V lookup: CDR1 KGHSH, CDR2 LQKENI. CDR3 coding DNA: TGTGCCAGCTCCCCCGACCTCGGGTCAGCGCAAGAGACCCAGTACTTC. Translating it yields CASSPDLGSAQETQYF.

This clone was counted once. The V call is TRBV28, the J call TRBJ1-4, with unresolved D. The CDR3 extends over 13 amino acids. The ends were cut back, 7 bases at V and 8 bases at J, with 14 bases in the middle. Germline CDR1 MDHEN, CDR2 SYDVKM. The CDR3 sequence: CASITPPGEKLFF. DNA of the CDR3: TGTGCCAGCATCACTCCGCCGGGGGAAAAACTGTTTTTT. The whole variable domain, remainder taken from reference TRBV28 and TRBJ1-4, is DVKVTQSSRYLVKRTGEKVFLECVQDMDHENMFWYRQDPGLGLRLIYFSYDVKMKEKGDIPEGYSVSREKKERFSLILESASTNQTSMYLCASITPPGEKLFFGSGTQLSVL.

As for this clone: Other DNA sequences in the sample encode the same CDR3. The chain couples TRBV3-1 (or the pseudogene TRBV3-2) to TRBJ1-2; D is unresolved. The CDR3 has 12 amino acids. Germline values: CDR1 LGHDT, CDR2 YNNKEL (reference sequence). V lost 3 bases and J lost 4, with 6 bases in between. The CDR3 DNA follows: TGTGCCAGCAGCCAGGCGGGCTATGGCTACACCTTC. It codes for CASSQAGYGYTF.

J is TRBJ2-7 and V is TRBV27; D is perhaps TRBD2 (5 bases). The CDR3 covers 12 residues. Deletions cut 5 bases from V and 2 bases from J, with 7 bases between. From germline, CDR1 is MNHEY and CDR2 SMNVEV (reference sequence). Written as DNA, the CDR3 is TGTGCCAGCAGTGAGGGCCCCTACGAGCAGTACGTC. Translated: CASSEGPYEQYV.